Sequencing of this T cell receptor (beta chain) was carried out in a study of blood T cell repertoires in COVID-19. Trimming pared 5 bases from V and 3 bases from J, leaving 10 bases between. This CDR3 is built from 14 residues. The germline CDR1 and CDR2 sequences are MNHEY and SMNVEV (reference sequence). In the original workflow: Estimated nucleated cell counts came from reference gene primer amplification. The protocol was immunoSEQ multiplex PCR, while the TCRdb copy is restricted to in-frame clones and leaves out a portion. V and J calls and clone size are as listed in that table; D and trimming were resolved from the DNA. The sample records about 50,000 clones, over 90% being singletons.

The V and J genes are TRBV27 and TRBJ2-2; the D gene is possibly TRBD1 (5 bases). The source material was peripheral blood. The clonotype originates from a man over 45 with active COVID-19. Here the CDR3 DNA reads TGTGCCAGCAGTCCCTTGGGGCACACCGGGGAGCTGTTTTTT. This translates into CASSPLGHTGELFF.